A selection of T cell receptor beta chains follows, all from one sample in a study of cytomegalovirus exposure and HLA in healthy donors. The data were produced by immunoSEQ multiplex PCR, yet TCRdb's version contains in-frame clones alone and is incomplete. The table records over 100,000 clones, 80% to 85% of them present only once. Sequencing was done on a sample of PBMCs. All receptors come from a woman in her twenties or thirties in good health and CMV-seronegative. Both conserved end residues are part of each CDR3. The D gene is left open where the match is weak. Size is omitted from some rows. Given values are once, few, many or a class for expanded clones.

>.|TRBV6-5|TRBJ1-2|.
TGTGCCAGCAGGGTCAGGGGTGGTGGCTACACCTTC
CASRVRGGGYTF
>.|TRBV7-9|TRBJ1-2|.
TGTGCCAGCAGCTTAAACATCTATGGCTACACCTTC
CASSLNIYGYTF
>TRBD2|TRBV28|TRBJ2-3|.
TGTGCCAGTCGGACTAGCGGCACAGATACGCAGTATTTT
CASRTSGTDTQYF
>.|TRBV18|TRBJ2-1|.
TGTGCCAGCTCCCAGCTTGGGGGCCCTGAGCAGTTCTTC
CASSQLGGPEQFF
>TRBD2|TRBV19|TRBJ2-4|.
TGTGCCAGTAGTATCCGGTGGTTAGCGGGAGGCCAAGGGCCAAACATTCAGTACTTC
CASSIRWLAGGQGPNIQYF
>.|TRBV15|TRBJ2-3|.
TGTGCCACCAGCAGAGGCGCCGGATTCGGGAGCACAGATACGCAGTATTTT
CATSRGAGFGSTDTQYF
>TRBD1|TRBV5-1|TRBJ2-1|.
TGCGCCAGCAGCTTAGGGACAGGGGTCTACGATGAGCAGTTCTTC
CASSLGTGVYDEQFF
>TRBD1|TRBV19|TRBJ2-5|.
TGTGCCAGTAGTAAAGCAAAGGGACAGGAGGGGACCCAGTACTTC
CASSKAKGQEGTQYF
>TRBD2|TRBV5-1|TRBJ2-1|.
TGCGCCAGCAGCTCGGGACTAGCGGAGAGTAATGAGCAGTTCTTC
CASSSGLAESNEQFF
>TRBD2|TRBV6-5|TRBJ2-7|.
TGTGCCAGCAGTTTATCCAGCGGGGGTGGCTCCTACGAGCAGTACTTC
CASSLSSGGGSYEQYF
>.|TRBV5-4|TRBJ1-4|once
TGTGCCAGCAGGTCACAGGGTGTTAATGAAAAACTGTTTTTT
CASRSQGVNEKLFF
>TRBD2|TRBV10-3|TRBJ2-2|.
TGTGCCATCAGTGGCCCTCTAGCGGGAGGGCCGAACACCGGGGAGCTGTTTTTT
CAISGPLAGGPNTGELFF
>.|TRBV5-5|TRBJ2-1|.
TGTGCCAGCAGCTTGCAGGAACGGGAGATACCCGTTGCCTCCTACAATGAGCAGTTCTTC
CASSLQEREIPVASYNEQFF
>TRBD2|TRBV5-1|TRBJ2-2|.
TGCGCCAGCAGCCTAAGGACTAGCGGGAGGAATGGCGGGGAGCTGTTTTTT
CASSLRTSGRNGGELFF
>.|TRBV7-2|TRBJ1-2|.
TGTGCCAGCAGCTTTCCGGGGGAATACTATGGCTACACCTTC
CASSFPGEYYGYTF
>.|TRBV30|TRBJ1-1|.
TGTGCCTGGAGCGCGGACAGACTGAACACTGAAGCTTTCTTT
CAWSADRLNTEAFF
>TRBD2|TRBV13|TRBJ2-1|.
TGTGCCAGCAGCTCCTACGGGGGGACGAGCTCCTACAATGAGCAGTTCTTC
CASSSYGGTSSYNEQFF
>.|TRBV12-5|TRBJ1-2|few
TGTGCTAGTGGTTTGGTTCCACAGGTGTTAAACTATGGCTACACCTTC
CASGLVPQVLNYGYTF
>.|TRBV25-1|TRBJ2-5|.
TGTGCCAGCACCCGACTACCGTTGGAGACCCAGTACTTC
CASTRLPLETQYF
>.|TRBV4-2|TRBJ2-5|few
TGTGCCAGCAGCCAAGTAGGGGGGGCCCAAGAGACCCAGTACTTC
CASSQVGGAQETQYF
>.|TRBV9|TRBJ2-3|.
TGTGCCAGCAGCGCGGGGGGCGGGAGCACAGATACGCAGTATTTT
CASSAGGGSTDTQYF
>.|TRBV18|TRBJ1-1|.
TGTGCCAGCTCGGGGCAGGCGAACACTGAAGCTTTCTTT
CASSGQANTEAFF
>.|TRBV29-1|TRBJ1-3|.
TGCAGCGTTGTTCGGACGGACAATTCTGGAAACACCATATATTTT
CSVVRTDNSGNTIYF
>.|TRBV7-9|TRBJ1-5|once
TGTTCCAGCAGCCGGGGACACCCATCGTATCAGCCCCAGCATTTT
CSSSRGHPSYQPQHF
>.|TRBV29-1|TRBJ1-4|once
TGCAGCGTTGAAGATTGGGGCCCAGGGATGACGGAAAAACTGTTTTTT
CSVEDWGPGMTEKLFF
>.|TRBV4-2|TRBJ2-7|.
TGTGCCAGCAGCCAACTAGGGGGAGAGCCCGAGCAGTACTTC
CASSQLGGEPEQYF
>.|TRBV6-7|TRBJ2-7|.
TGTGCCACCACTCTCAATATAAAAACGGGGATTACGAACGAGCAGTACTTC
CATTLNIKTGITNEQYF
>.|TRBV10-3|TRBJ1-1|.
TGTGCCATCACAGGGACAATGAACACTGAAGCTTTCTTT
CAITGTMNTEAFF
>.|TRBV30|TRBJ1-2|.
TGTGCCTGGAGGCCCGGGTCTTATGGCTACACCTTC
CAWRPGSYGYTF
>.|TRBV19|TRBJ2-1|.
TGTGCCAGTAGTATTTTGGCGGACAATGAGCAGTTCTTC
CASSILADNEQFF
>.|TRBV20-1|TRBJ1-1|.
TGCAGTGCTCTGGGGGGTGAAGCTTTCTTT
CSALGGEAFF
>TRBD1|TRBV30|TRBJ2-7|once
TGTGCCTTGGCCCCTGGGACAGGGGGTTTCTACGAGCAGTACTTC
CALAPGTGGFYEQYF
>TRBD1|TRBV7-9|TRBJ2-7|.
TGTGCCAGCAGCTTAGGGGACAGCTACGAGCAGTACTTC
CASSLGDSYEQYF
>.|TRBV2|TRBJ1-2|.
TGTGCCAGCAGTGTTGCCTTCGGCTATGGCTACACCTTC
CASSVAFGYGYTF
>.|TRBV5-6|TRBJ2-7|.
TGTGCCAGCAGCGGGACGACTAGGTCCCCGTCCTACGAGCAGTACTTC
CASSGTTRSPSYEQYF
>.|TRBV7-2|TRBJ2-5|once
TGTGCCAGCAAACCAACTAGGGGAGGTGGGGAGACCCAGTACTTC
CASKPTRGGGETQYF
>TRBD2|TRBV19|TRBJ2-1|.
TGTGCCAGTAGTAAGACTAGCGGGGAGTACAATGAGCAGTTCTTC
CASSKTSGEYNEQFF
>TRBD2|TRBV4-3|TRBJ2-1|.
TGCGCCAGCAGCCAAGGACTAGCGGGAGGGCCAGGGCACAATGAGCAGTTCTTC
CASSQGLAGGPGHNEQFF
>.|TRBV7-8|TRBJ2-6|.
TGTGCCAGCAGCCGTGACAGGTTAACAGTCGGGGCCAACGTCCTGACTTTC
CASSRDRLTVGANVLTF
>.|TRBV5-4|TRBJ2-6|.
TGTGCCAGCAGGCTGGACAGAAACTCTGGGGCCAACGTCCTGACTTTC
CASRLDRNSGANVLTF
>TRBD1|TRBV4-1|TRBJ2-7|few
TGCGCCAGCAGCCTCCTTCCCGCAGGGGGTACCTACGAGCAGTACTTC
CASSLLPAGGTYEQYF
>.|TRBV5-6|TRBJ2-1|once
TGTGCCAGCAGCTTGGAGACAAAGCAGTTCTTC
CASSLETKQFF
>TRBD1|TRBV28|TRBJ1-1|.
TGTGCCAGCAGTTCCTGGACAGGAGGGGACACTGAAGCTTTCTTT
CASSSWTGGDTEAFF
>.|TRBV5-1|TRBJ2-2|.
TGCGCCAGCAGCTTGGATGGAGTGGTCACCGGGGAGCTGTTTTTT
CASSLDGVVTGELFF
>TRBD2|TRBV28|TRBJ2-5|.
TGTGCCAGCAGCCCTCCGGGGGAGGGTCAAGAGACCCAGTACTTC
CASSPPGEGQETQYF
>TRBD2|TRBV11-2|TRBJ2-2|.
TGTGCCAGCAGCTTAGGACTAGCGGGAGGTCACACCGGGGAGCTGTTTTTT
CASSLGLAGGHTGELFF
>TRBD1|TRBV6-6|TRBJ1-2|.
TGTGCCAGCAGTCCGGGACAGGGGCGTTTAGTTGGCTACACCTTC
CASSPGQGRLVGYTF
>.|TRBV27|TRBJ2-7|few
TGTGCCAGCAGTTCTGCGGGACCCGGCTACGAGCAGTACTTC
CASSSAGPGYEQYF
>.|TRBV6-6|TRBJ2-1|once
TGTGCCAGCAGTTACAATGGCGGCAATGAGCAGTTCTTC
CASSYNGGNEQFF
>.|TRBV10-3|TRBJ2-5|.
TGTGCCATCAGTGGGACTGGAGAGACCCAGTACTTC
CAISGTGETQYF